This section outlines one T cell receptor beta chain sequence together with its context. The data derive from a study of T cells expressing NK-cell markers. Per germline, CDR1 MGHDK and CDR2 SYGVNS. This CDR3 is built from 16 residues. TCRdb re-called the 5' RACE reads and shows each CDR3 protein once, DNA omitted. In all, the sample yields under 600,000 distinct CDR3 sequences. Sequencing was performed on blood T cells: a sorted CD56 or NKG2C T cell subset, CD4+ or CD8+ T cells, or bulk PBMC T cells (not recorded which). The sequence came from a woman aged 45-65 years in good health. This sequence joins TRBV25-1 and TRBJ2-3; the TCRdb D gene call, TRBD1, has no DNA to confirm it. CDR3 region: CASSPLQGAEPDTQYF.